This T cell receptor (beta chain) is from a study of read filtering for tumor transcriptome and immune sequencing. The study, taken as a whole, reports: Even smaller IR-seq throughput identified most shared clonotypes. The CD138-negative fraction was mixed bone marrow immune cells, not pure T cells.

Looked up from germline, CDR1 is LGHNT and CDR2 is FRNRAP. This CDR3 is 22 amino acids long. Trimming at V came to 0 bases and at J to 5 bases, leaving 27 bases not matched to a gene. Details on this clonotype: The antigen is unknown.

The library was built from about 370 ng RNA with molecular barcoded adaptors for alpha/delta and beta/gamma chains. TCRdb analysed the reads with MiXCR anew, one entry per CDR3 protein. In the table there are about 47,000 distinct CDR3 sequences, about 12% of which are singletons. This clonotype originated in a donor aged 40 or older with multiple myeloma. Sequenced input: a population of CD138-negative cells sorted from bone marrow. The V and J genes are TRBV12-5 and TRBJ2-5, with TRBD1 matching 7 bases. CDR3 loop: CASGLVSDPDRNIPGLGETQYF. CDR3 DNA: TGTGCTAGTGGTTTGGTGTCTGACCCGGACAGGAACATACCGGGCCTGGGGGAGACCCAGTACTTC.